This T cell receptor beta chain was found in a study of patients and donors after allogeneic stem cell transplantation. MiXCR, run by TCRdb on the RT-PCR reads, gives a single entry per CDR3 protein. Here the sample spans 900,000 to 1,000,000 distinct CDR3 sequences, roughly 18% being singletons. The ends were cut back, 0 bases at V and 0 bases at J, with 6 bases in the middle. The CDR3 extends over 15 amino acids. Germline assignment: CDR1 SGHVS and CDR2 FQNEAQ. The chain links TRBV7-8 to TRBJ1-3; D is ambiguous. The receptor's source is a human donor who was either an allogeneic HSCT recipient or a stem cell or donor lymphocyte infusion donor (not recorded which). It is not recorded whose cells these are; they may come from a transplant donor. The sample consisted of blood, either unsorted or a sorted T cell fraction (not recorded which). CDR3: CASSLAQSSGNTIYF. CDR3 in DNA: TGTGCCAGCAGCTTAGCTCAGAGCTCTGGAAACACCATATATTTT.